This T cell receptor beta chain was captured in a study of T-cell memory formation after mild COVID-19. About the study: Most TCR clusters belonged to a single donor. Findings and caveats of the study: CD4+ contracting clones were mainly CM and EM; CD8+ ones, EMRA. Clones contracting day 15 to 85 were balanced CD4/CD8; later expanders leaned CD4+.

This clonotype has at least ten counts. Antigen: not known. TCR alpha and TCR beta cDNA libraries carrying sample barcodes and UMIs came from 5'RACE with constant-segment primers. From the 5' RACE reads, TCRdb called clonotypes with MiXCR, one entry per CDR3 protein. The table includes roughly 89,000 distinct CDR3 sequences, about 15% detected once. V was cut by 2 bases and J by 0 bases, with 10 bases left in between. CDR1 and CDR2 from the germline V gene are LGHNA and YSLEER. This CDR3 has 15 residues. Sequencing was done on a sample of PBMCs or a T cell subset sorted from them (not recorded which). The TCR was taken from a man aged 18 to 30 who had mild COVID-19 (a few samples of this study predate the infection). Cell type and time point are not known. The chain combines TRBV4-3 with TRBJ1-2, with D perhaps TRBD1 (5 bases). The CDR3 reads CASSQWTNANYGYTF. CDR3 coding DNA: TGCGCCAGCAGCCAATGGACAAACGCTAACTATGGCTACACCTTC.